This TCR beta chain was sequenced in a study of ipilimumab plus nivolumab after autologous stem cell transplantation. The wider study: A median of roughly eight nivolumab and 5 ipilimumab doses were given.

Findings and limits, study-wide: Authors suggest TCR repertoire, Treg phenotype and gut microbiota support further study.

Germline values: CDR1 MNHEY, CDR2 SMNVEV (reference sequence). V was cut by 3 bases and J by 5 bases, with 19 bases left in between. This CDR3 contains 16 residues. Starting 14 to 28 days after autologous transplant, ipilimumab 1 mg/kg was given. Measured with immunoSEQ multiplex PCR; TCRdb has only the in-frame clones, and not every one. The sample has about 2,600 clones, approximately 95% seen once; the top ten hold 1.5% to 2%. A word on this clone: The antigen remains undetermined.

The specimen was PBMCs, collected in a trial of ipilimumab plus nivolumab as post-transplant consolidation. J is TRBJ1-1 and V is TRBV27; tentatively, D is TRBD1 (6 bases). This clonotype was sampled from a male donor with primary mediastinal lymphoma. The CDR3 region has the DNA TGTGCCAGCAGTTTGACTCCGGGACACATAGCAACTGAAGCTTTCTTT. This sequence encodes CASSLTPGHIATEAFF.